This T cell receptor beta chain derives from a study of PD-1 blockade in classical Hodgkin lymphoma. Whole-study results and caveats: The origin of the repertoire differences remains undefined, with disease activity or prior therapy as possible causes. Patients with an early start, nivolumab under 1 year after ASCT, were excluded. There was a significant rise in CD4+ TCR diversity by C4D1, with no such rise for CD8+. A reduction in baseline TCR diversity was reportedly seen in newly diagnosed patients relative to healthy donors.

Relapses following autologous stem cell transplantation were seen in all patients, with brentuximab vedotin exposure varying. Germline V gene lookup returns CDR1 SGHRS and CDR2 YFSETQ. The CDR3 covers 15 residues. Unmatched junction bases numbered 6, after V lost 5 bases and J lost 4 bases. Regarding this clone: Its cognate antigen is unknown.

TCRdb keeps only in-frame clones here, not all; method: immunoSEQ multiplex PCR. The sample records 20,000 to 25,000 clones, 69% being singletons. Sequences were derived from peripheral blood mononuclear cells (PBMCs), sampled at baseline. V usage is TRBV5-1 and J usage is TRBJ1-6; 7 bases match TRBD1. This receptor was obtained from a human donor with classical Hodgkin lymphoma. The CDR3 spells CASSSGTVYNSPLHF. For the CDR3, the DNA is TGCGCCAGCAGTTCCGGGACAGTTTATAATTCACCCCTCCACTTT.